The next 27 T cell receptor beta chains were all read from a single sample in a study of T-cell reconstitution after alpha-beta-depleted transplantation in children. Unique molecular identifiers featured in how the TCRbeta library was prepared. In TCRdb, the PCR reads were re-called with MiXCR into one record per CDR3 protein. This table has approximately 6,800 distinct CDR3 sequences, approximately 5.1% appearing once. The source material was PBMCs, mostly from graft donor cells, sampled 180 days after TCRalphabeta/CD19-depleted stem cell transplant. The receptor set was obtained from a child younger than two who had a stem cell transplant for acute myeloid leukemia, so the T cells may come from the graft donor.

Ten or more counts support this clonotype. The chain recombines TRBV2 with TRBJ2-3; D possibly corresponds to TRBD1 (5 bases). Germline V gene lookup returns CDR1 SNHLY and CDR2 FYNNEI. CDR3 size: 13 residues. Trimming took off 8 bases at V and 1 base at J, with 10 bases between the two ends. CDR3 sequence reads: CASFRGRTDTQYF. The CDR3 DNA reads as TGTGCCAGCTTTAGGGGTCGCACAGATACGCAGTATTTT.

At least ten counts were recorded for this clonotype. This sequence joins TRBV3-1 and TRBJ2-1, with D perhaps TRBD2 (5 bases). Deletions cut 3 bases from V and 0 bases from J, with 12 bases between. CDR1 is LGHDT and CDR2 is YNNKEL in the germline V gene (reference sequence). CDR3 size: 16 residues. CDR3 nucleotide sequence: TGTGCCAGCAGCCATACTACGGGAAGCTCCTACAATGAGCAGTTCTTC. It codes for CASSHTTGSSYNEQFF.

This clonotype has ten or more counts. The chain has TRBV14 and TRBJ2-1; D might be TRBD1 (5 bases). The CDR3 extends over 15 amino acids. Trimming took off 4 bases at V and 0 bases at J, with 10 bases between the two ends. Germline assignment: CDR1 SGHDN and CDR2 FVKESK. CDR3: CASSPTRVSYNEQFF. The CDR3 coding sequence is TGTGCCAGCAGCCCTACCAGGGTCTCCTACAATGAGCAGTTCTTC.

This clonotype is judged hyperexpanded. The chain joins TRBV10-3 to TRBJ2-5, with 7 bases matching TRBD2. The CDR3 sequence is 15 residues long. CDR1 and CDR2 (germline): ENHRY, SYGVKD. Germline trimming cut 0 bases from V and 3 bases from J; bases unmatched to any gene: 4. In nucleotides, the CDR3 is TGTGCCATCAGTGAGTCCTCGGGGGGTGAAGAGACCCAGTACTTC. It yields the protein CAISESSGGEETQYF.

This clonotype ranks as large. The V and J genes are TRBV20-1 and TRBJ1-6; 7 bases fit TRBD1. Per the germline V gene, CDR1 is DFQATT and CDR2 is SNEGSKA (reference sequence). This CDR3 spans 14 amino acids. After removal of 7 bases from V and 14 bases from J, the junction contained 17 bases not matched to a gene. The chain's CDR3 is CSVRRRDSIPSLHF. CDR3 bases: TGCAGTGTTCGGCGACGGGACAGCATCCCATCCCTCCACTTT.

By frequency in the sample, this clonotype is medium-sized. The chain couples TRBV24-1 to TRBJ1-2; TRBD1 matches 10 bases. This CDR3 has 14 residues. Germline-derived CDR1 and CDR2 are KGHDR and SFDVKD. After removal of 7 bases from V and 8 bases from J, the junction contained 9 bases not matched to a gene. The CDR3 bases are TGTGCCACCAGCGGACAGGGGGAGCCCGGGGGCTACACCTTC. Encoded protein: CATSGQGEPGGYTF.

By share of the sample, this clonotype is medium-sized. The chain couples TRBV5-5 to TRBJ2-1, with 12 bases aligning to TRBD1. After removal of 5 bases from V and 7 bases from J, the junction contained 7 bases not matched to a gene. The CDR3 is 15 residues long. CDR1 is SGHKS and CDR2 is YYEKEE in the germline V gene (reference sequence). In nucleotides, the CDR3 is TGTGCCAGCAGTGGTCCGGGACAGGGGGCTAATGAGCAGTTCTTC. It encodes CASSGPGQGANEQFF.

This clonotype was found many times. V is TRBV5-1 and J is TRBJ2-2, with D possibly matching TRBD1 (6 bases). Germline loops: CDR1 SGHRS, CDR2 YFSETQ. V lost 5 bases and J 1 base, leaving 12 bases between the germline ends. The CDR3 covers 15 residues. The CDR3 protein is CASRTGQMNTGELFF. CDR3 DNA: TGCGCCAGCAGGACCGGACAGATGAACACCGGGGAGCTGTTTTTT.

This clonotype occurred many times. The genes are TRBV7-9 and TRBJ1-4; D remains unclear. V shed 1 base and J shed 8 bases, with 11 bases lying between them. The CDR3 spans 14 residues. CDR1 and CDR2 from the germline V gene are SEHNR and FQNEAQ (reference sequence). The CDR3 spells CASSLGTGNEKLFF. CDR3 DNA: TGTGCCAGCAGCTTAGGAACGGGGAACGAAAAACTGTTTTTT.

This clonotype was detected many times. The V gene is TRBV29-1, the J gene TRBJ2-3; D might be TRBD1 (6 bases). V lost 7 bases and J lost 3, with 17 bases in between. Germline V gene lookup returns CDR1 SQVTM and CDR2 ANQGSEA. The CDR3 extends over 14 amino acids. CDR3 in amino acids: CSGQTTGVTDTQYF. In nucleotides, the CDR3 is TGCAGCGGCCAAACGACAGGCGTGACAGATACGCAGTATTTT.

This clonotype was seen many times. The chain couples TRBV5-1 to TRBJ2-7; the D gene is possibly TRBD1 (6 bases). The CDR3 is 13 amino acids. V dropped 3 bases and J dropped 6 bases, with 13 bases sitting between them. Germline V gives CDR1 SGHRS, CDR2 YFSETQ. CDR3 protein: CASSSYRDTEQYF. CDR3 sequence (DNA): TGCGCCAGCAGCTCATACCGGGACACCGAGCAGTACTTC.

The chain carries TRBV20-1 and TRBJ2-2, with 8 bases that match TRBD2. CDR3 size: 17 residues. Germline V gene data show CDR1 as DFQATT and CDR2 as SNEGSKA (reference sequence). CDR3 in amino acids: CRAQAPGGPSNTGELFF. DNA for the CDR3: TGCAGGGCCCAGGCTCCGGGAGGGCCCTCGAACACCGGGGAGCTGTTTTTT.

The sample holds a few counts of this clonotype. V and J are TRBV5-1 and TRBJ2-2; 14 bases are a match to TRBD2. Germline-derived CDR1 and CDR2 are SGHRS and YFSETQ. CDR3 size: 18 residues. The V and J ends lost 4 bases and 3 bases, in that order; junction bases with no gene match: 8. DNA of the CDR3: TGCGCCAGCAGCCCCGGACTAGCGGGAGGTTTGGACACCGGGGAGCTGTTTTTT. Its translation: CASSPGLAGGLDTGELFF.

This clonotype was found many times. The chain has TRBV20-1 and TRBJ1-6, with TRBD1 as a possible D gene (5 bases). This CDR3 region has 15 residues. Germline CDR1 DFQATT, CDR2 SNEGSKA (reference sequence). V was pared by 1 base and J by 12 bases, with 19 bases between. In DNA form, the CDR3 reads TGCAGTGCTAGAGCCCTACTAGGGGAGGACCAACCCCTCCACTTT. It is translated as CSARALLGEDQPLHF.

This clonotype is medium-sized in the sample. This chain uses TRBV25-1 with TRBJ2-5; D is unclear. The CDR3 totals 13 residues. Trimming took 3 bases from V and 4 from J, leaving 9 bases between them. Germline values: CDR1 MGHDK, CDR2 SYGVNS. The CDR3 reads CASSEYGRETQYF. The CDR3 nucleotides are TGTGCCAGCAGTGAGTACGGCCGAGAGACCCAGTACTTC.

This clonotype ranks as large. The chain is built from TRBV15 and TRBJ2-7, with TRBD2 matching over 8 bases. Trimming removed 0 bases from V and 0 bases from J; junction bases left unmatched: 7. Germline assignment: CDR1 LNHNV and CDR2 YYDKDF (reference sequence). The CDR3 loop spans 17 amino acids. The CDR3 nucleotides are TGTGCCACCAGCAGAGAGCCCTTAGCGGGAAGCTCCTACGAGCAGTACTTC. It codes for CATSREPLAGSSYEQYF. Drawing the rest from reference TRBV15 and TRBJ2-7, the complete variable domain is DAMVIQNPRYQVTQFGKPVTLSCSQTLNHNVMYWYQQKSSQAPKLLFHYYDKDFNNEADTPDNFQSRRPNTSFCFLDIRSPGLGDTAMYLCATSREPLAGSSYEQYFGPGTRLTVT.

This clonotype showed up many times. The chain carries TRBV18 and TRBJ2-1; 8 nucleotides line up with TRBD1. The CDR3 is 15 amino acids. J gave up 4 bases and V 2 bases, and 4 bases lay outside the gene matches. Germline V gene sequence: CDR1 KGHSH, CDR2 LQKENI. CDR3 bases: TGTGCCAGCTCACCAGGACAGGGTGCGTACAATGAGCAGTTCTTC. Its translation: CASSPGQGAYNEQFF.

This clonotype showed up just once. One junction end does not reproduce the germline sequence, and a read error may be involved. This chain links TRBV3-1 with TRBJ2-2, with TRBD2 matching over 7 bases. The germline CDR1 and CDR2 sequences are LGHDT and YNNKEL (reference sequence). There are 15 residues in the CDR3. CDR3 DNA: TGTGCCAGCAGACAAGCGGGAAAAAACACCGGGGAGCTGTTTTTT. Its translation: CASRQAGKNTGELFF.

The sample holds many counts of this clonotype. V is TRBV19 and J is TRBJ2-2; D is unresolved. Trimming shortened V by 7 bases and J by 2 bases, and 5 bases separated the two germline ends. The CDR3 contains 12 residues. Looked up from germline, CDR1 is LNHDA and CDR2 is SQIVND (reference sequence). The CDR3 DNA is TGTGCCAGTAAAATCAACACCGGGGAGCTGTTTTTT. Protein: CASKINTGELFF. Using reference TRBV19 and TRBJ2-2 for the parts outside the CDR3, the full variable domain is DGGITQSPKYLFRKEGQNVTLSCEQNLNHDAMYWYRQDPGQGLRLIYYSQIVNDFQKGDIAEGYSVSREKKESFPLTVTSAQKNPTAFYLCASKINTGELFFGEGSRLTVL.

This clonotype ranks as medium-sized. This chain uses TRBV12-3 or TRBV12-4 with TRBJ1-2; D gene ambiguous. This CDR3 is built from 12 residues. The germline V and J ends were trimmed by 3 bases and 2 bases, with 4 bases remaining between them. CDR3 DNA sequence: TGTGCCAGCAGTTTCCTCAACTATGGCTACACCTTC. Translated: CASSFLNYGYTF.

In this sample, this clonotype turned up many times. J is TRBJ2-2 and V is TRBV29-1; 10 bases agree with TRBD1. This CDR3 is built from 21 residues. Losses at the gene ends were 8 bases for V and 4 bases for J; bases not matched to a gene: 28. Per germline, CDR1 SQVTM and CDR2 ANQGSEA. The CDR3 here is CSPLMGRGETPGQGTTGELFF. The CDR3 DNA follows: TGCAGCCCCTTAATGGGCCGGGGGGAAACTCCGGGACAGGGGACCACCGGGGAGCTGTTTTTT.

The chain joins TRBV4-1 to TRBJ2-7; TRBD2 might be the D (5 bases). Germline values: CDR1 MGHRA, CDR2 YSYEKL. The V end was cut by 4 bases, the J end by 0 bases, with 28 bases between. The CDR3 loop spans 20 amino acids. The CDR3 bases are TGCGCCAGCAGCCTCAAGTTGGCAGGAGCGTCCCGGGGATTCTCCTACGAGCAGTACTTC. Its protein product is CASSLKLAGASRGFSYEQYF.

This clonotype was found many times. J is TRBJ1-1 and V is TRBV7-9; D possibly corresponds to TRBD1 (6 bases). The CDR3 totals 11 residues. Per germline, CDR1 SEHNR and CDR2 FQNEAQ (reference sequence). Trimming shortened V by 1 base and J by 11 bases, and 8 bases separated the two germline ends. CDR3 in DNA: TGTGCCAGCAGCTTAGACAGGGCGGCTTTCTTT. It encodes CASSLDRAAFF.

This clonotype was recorded at least ten times. Here the CDR3 reads CAWSLFANTGELFF. The CDR3 DNA follows: TGTGCCTGGAGTTTATTTGCAAATACCGGGGAGCTGTTTTTT. V gene TRBV30 combines with J gene TRBJ2-2; D remains ambiguous. Germline loops: CDR1 GTSNPN, CDR2 SVGIG (reference sequence). The CDR3 consists of 14 residues. Trimming took off 2 bases at V and 5 bases at J, with 12 bases between the two ends.

Judged by abundance, this clonotype is medium-sized. The chain joins TRBV3-1 to TRBJ2-3; the D is unclear. Germline V gene lookup returns CDR1 LGHDT and CDR2 YNNKEL (reference sequence). This CDR3 is 11 amino acids long. V was shortened by 4 bases and J by 2 bases, with 1 base between the two germline ends. The CDR3 loop is CASSLTDTQYF. The CDR3 bases are TGTGCCAGCAGCCTCACAGATACGCAGTATTTT.

This rearrangement joins TRBV4-2 to TRBJ1-6; TRBD1 aligns across 7 bases. Germline V CDR1 and CDR2: LGHNA, YNFKEQ. This CDR3 contains 17 residues. With V trimmed by 4 bases and J by 7 bases, 13 bases remained unmatched. The CDR3 spells CASSPELRGGSNSPLHF. The CDR3 DNA reads TGTGCCAGCAGCCCCGAACTCCGAGGGGGCAGCAATTCACCCCTCCACTTT.

In its sample, this clonotype was seen many times. J is TRBJ1-1 and V is TRBV10-3; D ambiguous. In germline, CDR1 is ENHRY, CDR2 SYGVKD. The germline V and J ends were trimmed by 8 bases and 4 bases, with 14 bases remaining between them. This CDR3 spans 13 amino acids. CDR3 DNA sequence: TGTGCCATCGGGTCCCGCGCGGCCACTGAAGCTTTCTTT. Amino acid sequence: CAIGSRAATEAFF.